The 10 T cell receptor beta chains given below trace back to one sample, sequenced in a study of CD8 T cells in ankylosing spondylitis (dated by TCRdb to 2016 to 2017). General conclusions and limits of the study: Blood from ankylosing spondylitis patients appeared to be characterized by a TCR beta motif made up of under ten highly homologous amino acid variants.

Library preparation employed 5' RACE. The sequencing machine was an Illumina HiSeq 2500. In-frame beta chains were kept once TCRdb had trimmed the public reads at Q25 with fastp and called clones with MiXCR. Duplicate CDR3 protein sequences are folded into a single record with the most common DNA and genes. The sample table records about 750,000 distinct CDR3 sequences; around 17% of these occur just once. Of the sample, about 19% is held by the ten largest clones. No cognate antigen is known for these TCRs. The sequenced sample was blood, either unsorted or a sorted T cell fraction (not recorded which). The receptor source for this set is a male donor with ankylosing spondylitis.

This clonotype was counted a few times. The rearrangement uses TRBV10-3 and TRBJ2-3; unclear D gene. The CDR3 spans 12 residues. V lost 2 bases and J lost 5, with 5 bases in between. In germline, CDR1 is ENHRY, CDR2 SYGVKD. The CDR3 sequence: CAISEGVDTQYF. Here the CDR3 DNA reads TGTGCCATCAGTGAGGGAGTAGATACGCAGTATTTT.

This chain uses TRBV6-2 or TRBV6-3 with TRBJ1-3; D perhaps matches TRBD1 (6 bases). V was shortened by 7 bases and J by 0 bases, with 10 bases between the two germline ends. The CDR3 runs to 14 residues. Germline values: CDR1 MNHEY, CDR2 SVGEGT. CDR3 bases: TGTGCCAGCACCACAGGGAGCTCTGGAAACACCATATATTTT. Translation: CASTTGSSGNTIYF.

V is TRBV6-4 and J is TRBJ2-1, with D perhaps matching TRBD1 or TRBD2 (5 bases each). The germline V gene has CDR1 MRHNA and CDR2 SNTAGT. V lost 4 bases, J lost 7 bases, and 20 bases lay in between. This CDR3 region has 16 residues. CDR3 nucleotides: TGTGCCAGCAGTGTACTAGTGGGGGTGACTGGGAATGAGCAGTTCTTC. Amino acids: CASSVLVGVTGNEQFF.

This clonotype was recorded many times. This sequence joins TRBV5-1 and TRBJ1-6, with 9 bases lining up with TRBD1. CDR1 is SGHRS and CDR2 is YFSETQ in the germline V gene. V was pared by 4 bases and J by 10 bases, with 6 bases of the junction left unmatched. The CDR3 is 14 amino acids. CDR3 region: CASSPTGGKSPLHF. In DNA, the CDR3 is TGCGCCAGCAGCCCTACAGGGGGCAAATCACCCCTCCACTTT.

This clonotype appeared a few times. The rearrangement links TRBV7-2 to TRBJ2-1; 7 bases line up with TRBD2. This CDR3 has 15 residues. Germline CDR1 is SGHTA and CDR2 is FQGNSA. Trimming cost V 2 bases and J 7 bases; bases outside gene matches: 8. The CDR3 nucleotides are TGTGCCAGCAGCTTACCATTAAGGACTAGGAATGAGCAGTTCTTC. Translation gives CASSLPLRTRNEQFF.

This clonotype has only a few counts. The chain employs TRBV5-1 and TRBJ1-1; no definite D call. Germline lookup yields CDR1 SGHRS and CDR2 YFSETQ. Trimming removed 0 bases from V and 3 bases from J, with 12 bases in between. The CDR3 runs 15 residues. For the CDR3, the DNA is TGCGCCAGCAGCTTGGACGGCCAGTTCTACACTGAAGCTTTCTTT. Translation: CASSLDGQFYTEAFF.

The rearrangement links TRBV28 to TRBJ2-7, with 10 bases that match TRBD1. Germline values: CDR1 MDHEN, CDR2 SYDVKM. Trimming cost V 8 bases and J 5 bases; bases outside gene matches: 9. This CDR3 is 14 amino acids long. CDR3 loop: CASGPWTGGDEQYF. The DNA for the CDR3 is TGTGCCAGCGGCCCGTGGACAGGGGGGGACGAGCAGTACTTC.

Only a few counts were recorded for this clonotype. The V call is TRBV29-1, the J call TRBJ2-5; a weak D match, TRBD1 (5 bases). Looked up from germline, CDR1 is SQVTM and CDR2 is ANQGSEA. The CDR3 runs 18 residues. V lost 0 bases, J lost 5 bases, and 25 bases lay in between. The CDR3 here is CSVEDGVRRLTRQETQYF. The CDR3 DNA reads TGCAGCGTTGAAGATGGCGTTAGAAGATTAACCCGACAGGAGACCCAGTACTTC.

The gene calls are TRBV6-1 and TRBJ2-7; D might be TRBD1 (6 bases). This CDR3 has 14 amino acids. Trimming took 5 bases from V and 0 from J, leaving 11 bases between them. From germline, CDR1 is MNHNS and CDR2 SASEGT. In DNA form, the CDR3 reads TGTGCCAGCAGTCCGGACAGCACCTCCTACGAGCAGTACTTC. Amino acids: CASSPDSTSYEQYF.

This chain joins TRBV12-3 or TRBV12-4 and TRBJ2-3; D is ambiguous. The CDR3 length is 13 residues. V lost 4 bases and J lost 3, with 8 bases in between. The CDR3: CASSSFGTDTQYF. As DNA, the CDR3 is TGTGCCAGCAGTTCCTTCGGGACAGATACGCAGTATTTT.